This T cell receptor (beta chain) originates from a study of graft-versus-host responses after intestinal transplantation. CDR1 and CDR2 from the germline V gene are LGHNA and YNFKEQ. The CDR3 length is 13 residues. Trimming pared 3 bases from V and 6 bases from J, leaving 10 bases between. Generated by immunoSEQ multiplex PCR, the TCRdb table keeps only in-frame clones and is missing some. The sample comprises 15,000 to 20,000 clones, roughly a third of which are singletons, and approximately 2% rests with the top ten. Whole-study findings and limits: Individuals who had graft-donor T cell macrochimerism had allografts that showed high graft-versus-host to host-versus-graft clonal ratios.

The source was alloreactive CD4+ T cells from a mixed lymphocyte reaction culture, collected before transplantation. Subset described: CFSE-low proliferating T cells sorted from roughly six-day pre-transplant mixed lymphocyte reaction (GvH or HvG direction). The chain links TRBV4-2 to TRBJ2-3, with D tentatively TRBD2 (6 bases). The receptor was derived from a human patient who was an organ donor for intestinal transplantation. In DNA form, the CDR3 reads TGTGCCAGCAGCCACGTGGGGGGTGATACGCAGTATTTT. This gives the protein CASSHVGGDTQYF.